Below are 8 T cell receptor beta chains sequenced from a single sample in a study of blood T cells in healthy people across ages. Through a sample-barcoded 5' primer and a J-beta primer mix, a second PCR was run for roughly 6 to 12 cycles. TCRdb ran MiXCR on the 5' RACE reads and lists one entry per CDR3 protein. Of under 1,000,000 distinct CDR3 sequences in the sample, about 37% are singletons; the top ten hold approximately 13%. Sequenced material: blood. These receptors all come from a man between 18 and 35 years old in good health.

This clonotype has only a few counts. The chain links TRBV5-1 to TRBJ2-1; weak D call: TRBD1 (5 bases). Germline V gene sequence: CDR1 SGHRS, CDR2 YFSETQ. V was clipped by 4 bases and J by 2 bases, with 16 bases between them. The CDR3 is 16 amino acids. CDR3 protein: CASSLGSGQAYNEQFF. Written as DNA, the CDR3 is TGCGCCAGCAGCCTCGGATCAGGGCAGGCCTACAATGAGCAGTTCTTC.

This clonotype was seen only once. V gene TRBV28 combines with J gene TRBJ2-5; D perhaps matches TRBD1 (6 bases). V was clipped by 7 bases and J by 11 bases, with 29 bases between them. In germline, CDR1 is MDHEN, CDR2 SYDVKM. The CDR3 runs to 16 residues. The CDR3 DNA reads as TGTGCCAGCAATTACCAGGGGTTCACGCTGACGGATGAGCAGTACTTC. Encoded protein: CASNYQGFTLTDEQYF.

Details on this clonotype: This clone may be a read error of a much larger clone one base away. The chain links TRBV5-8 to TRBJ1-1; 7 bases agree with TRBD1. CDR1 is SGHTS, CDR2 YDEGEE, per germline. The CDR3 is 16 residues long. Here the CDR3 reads CASSIEWDSGNTKAFF. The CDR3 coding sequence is TGTGCCAGCAGCATAGAATGGGACAGTGGGAACACTAAAGCTTTCTTT.

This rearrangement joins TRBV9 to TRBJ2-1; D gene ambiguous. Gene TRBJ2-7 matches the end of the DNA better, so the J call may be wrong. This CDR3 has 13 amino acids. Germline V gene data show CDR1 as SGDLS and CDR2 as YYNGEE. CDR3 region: CASSVGLYNEQYF. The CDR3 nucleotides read TGTGCCAGCAGCGTAGGGCTTTACAATGAGCAGTACTTC.

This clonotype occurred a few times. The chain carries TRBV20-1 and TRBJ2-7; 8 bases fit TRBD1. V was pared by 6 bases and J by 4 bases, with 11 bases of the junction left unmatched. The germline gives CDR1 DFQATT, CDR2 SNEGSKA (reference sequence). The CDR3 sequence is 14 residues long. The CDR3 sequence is CSATLPGGDYEQYF. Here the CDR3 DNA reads TGCAGTGCAACCCTCCCAGGGGGCGATTACGAGCAGTACTTC.

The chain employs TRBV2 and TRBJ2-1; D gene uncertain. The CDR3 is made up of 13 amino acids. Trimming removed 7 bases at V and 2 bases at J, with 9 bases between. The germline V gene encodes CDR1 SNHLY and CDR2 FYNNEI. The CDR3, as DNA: TGTGCCAGCAACGATATAACCTACAATGAGCAGTTCTTC. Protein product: CASNDITYNEQFF.

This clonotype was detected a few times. The CDR3 loop is CASRTDRRTQETQYF. CDR3 DNA: TGTGCCAGCAGGACTGACAGGCGAACGCAAGAGACCCAGTACTTC. This chain links TRBV2 with TRBJ2-5; D perhaps matches TRBD1 (6 bases). From germline, CDR1 is SNHLY and CDR2 FYNNEI. The length of the CDR3 is 15 residues. Trimming took 6 bases from V and 2 from J, leaving 16 bases between them.

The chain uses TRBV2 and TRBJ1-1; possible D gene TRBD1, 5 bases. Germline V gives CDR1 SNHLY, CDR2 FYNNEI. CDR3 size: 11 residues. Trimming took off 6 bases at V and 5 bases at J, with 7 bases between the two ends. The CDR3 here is CASRGATEAFF. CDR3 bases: TGTGCCAGCAGAGGGGCAACTGAAGCTTTCTTT.